This TCR beta chain derives from a study of blood T cell repertoires in COVID-19. Study background: Acute and convalescent COVID-19 samples came from the United States, Italy and Spain.

The CDR3 runs 15 residues. V lost 1 base and J lost 3, with 10 bases in between. Germline assignment: CDR1 SGHDN and CDR2 FVKESK. In the original workflow: Estimates of nucleated cell counts were drawn from the amplification of reference gene primers. Sequenced by immunoSEQ multiplex PCR; TCRdb stores in-frame clones only, minus some. The V and J calls and clone size are taken from that table; D and trimming were inferred from the DNA. The data hold about 400,000 clones, with 75% to 90% observed a single time. Sequencing was performed on peripheral blood. The J gene is TRBJ1-3, the V gene TRBV14; a weak D match, TRBD1 (5 bases). The TCR comes from a woman between 55 and 75 years old with COVID-19, enrolled during active disease. The CDR3 DNA follows: TGTGCCAGCAGCCAAGTATCCGGGGGTGGAAACACCATATATTTT. Its translation is CASSQVSGGGNTIYF.